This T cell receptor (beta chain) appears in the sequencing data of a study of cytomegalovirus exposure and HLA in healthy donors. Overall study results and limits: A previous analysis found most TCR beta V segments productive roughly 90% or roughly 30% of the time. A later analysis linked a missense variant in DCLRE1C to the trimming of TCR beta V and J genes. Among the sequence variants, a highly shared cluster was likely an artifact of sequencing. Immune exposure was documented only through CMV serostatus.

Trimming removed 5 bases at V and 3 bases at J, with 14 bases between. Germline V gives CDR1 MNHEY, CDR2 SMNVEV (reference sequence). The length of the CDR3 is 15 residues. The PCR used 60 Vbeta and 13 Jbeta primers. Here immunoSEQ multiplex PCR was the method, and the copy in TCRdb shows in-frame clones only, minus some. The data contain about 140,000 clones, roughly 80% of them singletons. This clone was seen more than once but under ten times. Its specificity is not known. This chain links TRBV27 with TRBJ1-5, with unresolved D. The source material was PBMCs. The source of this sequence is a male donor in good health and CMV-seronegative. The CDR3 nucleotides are TGTGCCAGCAGTCCCCGGGGTATCCTCAATCAGCCCCAGCATTTT. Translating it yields CASSPRGILNQPQHF.